The 24 T cell receptor beta chains below come from one sample, sequenced in a study of blood T cell dynamics during melanoma immunotherapy. Described time point: week 3, after first cycle of checkpoint inhibitor. Here immunoSEQ multiplex PCR was the method, and the copy in TCRdb shows in-frame clones only, minus some. The table has about 12,000 clones, around nine tenths seen once; the top ten hold less than 4.5%. The sequences come from blood, collected from a patient treated with checkpoint blockade. These receptors originate from a human donor with melanoma.

This sequence joins TRBV7-9 and TRBJ2-2, with D perhaps TRBD1 or TRBD2 (7 bases each). V lost 5 bases and J lost 4, with 20 bases in between. The V gene's germline CDR1 is SEHNR and CDR2 FQNEAQ (reference sequence). This CDR3 is built from 17 residues. The CDR3 DNA reads TGTGCCAGCAGCCCCGCTGGGAGGGGGCCCCTCACCGGGGAGCTGTTTTTT. This sequence encodes CASSPAGRGPLTGELFF.

The chain uses TRBV4-2 and TRBJ1-3; D is perhaps TRBD1 (6 bases). The CDR3 extends over 14 amino acids. Germline lookup yields CDR1 LGHNA and CDR2 YNFKEQ. V shed 5 bases and J shed 2 bases, with 10 bases lying between them. The CDR3 sequence is CASSFRQAGNTIYF. In nucleotides, the CDR3 is TGTGCCAGCAGCTTCCGACAGGCTGGAAACACCATATATTTT.

The DNA of the CDR3 is TGTGCCAGCAGCGAGGGACTAGCGGGAGGCTACGAGCAGTACTTC. It translates to CASSEGLAGGYEQYF. The chain links TRBV7-7 to TRBJ2-7, with 15 bases lining up with TRBD2. The germline V gene has CDR1 SSHAT and CDR2 FNYEAQ (reference sequence). This CDR3 region has 15 residues. The J segment lost 3 bases and the V segment lost 5 bases, leaving 2 bases of the junction unmatched.

The chain has TRBV4-1 and TRBJ1-5; possibly TRBD1 for D (6 bases). The length of the CDR3 is 16 residues. The ends were cut back, 4 bases at V and 6 bases at J, with 19 bases in the middle. Germline V CDR1 and CDR2: MGHRA, YSYEKL. The CDR3 DNA follows: TGCGCCAGCAGCCGCACTATCACTAGGGGGTCTCAGCCCCAGCATTTT. Translating gives CASSRTITRGSQPQHF.

This clone was found once. The V gene is TRBV6-1, the J gene TRBJ2-5, with TRBD1 as a possible D gene (5 bases). TRBJ2-7 matches the DNA end more closely, so the J call is doubtful. This CDR3 is built from 14 residues. CDR1 MNHNS and CDR2 SASEGT come from the germline V gene. CDR3 bases: TGTGCCAGCATGGGGCGGCGAGGCCGCTACGAGCAGTACTTC. Its protein is CASMGRRGRYEQYF.

V and J are TRBV7-6 and TRBJ2-7; tentatively, D is TRBD1 or TRBD2 (5 bases each). V lost 4 bases, J lost 3 bases, and 10 bases lay in between. In germline, CDR1 is SGHVS, CDR2 FNYEAQ. This CDR3 contains 13 residues. Here the CDR3 reads CASSSGPNYEQYF. DNA of the CDR3: TGTGCCAGCAGCTCGGGACCAAACTACGAGCAGTACTTC.

The chain combines TRBV10-1 with TRBJ2-3, with a weak D call TRBD2 (6 bases). V was trimmed by 10 bases and J by 3 bases, leaving 17 bases between them. CDR3 length: 14 residues. CDR1 WNHNN and CDR2 SYGVQD come from the germline V gene (reference sequence). CDR3 sequence reads: CATFQRVSTDTQYF. The CDR3 region has the DNA TGCGCCACCTTTCAGCGGGTGAGTACAGATACGCAGTATTTT.

This sequence joins TRBV7-9 and TRBJ2-3, with 11 bases identical to TRBD2. Germline loops: CDR1 SEHNR, CDR2 FQNEAQ (reference sequence). This CDR3 is built from 16 residues. The V and J ends lost 4 bases and 4 bases, in that order; junction bases with no gene match: 7. CDR3 nucleotide sequence: TGTGCCAGCAGCTCCGGACTAGCGGGTGCTTCAGATACGCAGTATTTT. Translating it yields CASSSGLAGASDTQYF.

This clone appeared a single time. CDR3 loop: CASSQPGQREAFF. The DNA of the CDR3 is TGCGCCAGCAGCCAACCAGGACAGCGTGAAGCTTTCTTT. The rearrangement uses TRBV4-1 and TRBJ1-1; tentative D call: TRBD1 (6 bases). V lost 2 bases and J lost 7, with 11 bases in between. Germline V gene data show CDR1 as MGHRA and CDR2 as YSYEKL. The CDR3 contains 13 residues.

The chain recombines TRBV19 with TRBJ2-1; D may correspond to TRBD1 or TRBD2 (6 bases each). The germline CDR1 and CDR2 sequences are LNHDA and SQIVND (reference sequence). The CDR3 is made up of 14 amino acids. The V gene lost 9 bases and the J gene lost 2 bases, with 14 bases spanning the gap. CDR3 coding DNA: TGTGCCAGCCGGAGGGGGATTACCTACAATGAGCAGTTCTTC. It translates to CASRRGITYNEQFF.

The chain joins TRBV9 to TRBJ2-2, with D unclear. The CDR3 sequence is 14 residues long. CDR1 is SGDLS, CDR2 YYNGEE, per germline. V was trimmed by 7 bases and J by 3 bases, leaving 13 bases between them. The CDR3 bases are TGTGCCAGCGCCCCTGGCCTCTACACCGGGGAGCTGTTTTTT. Translated, it gives CASAPGLYTGELFF.

This clone came up once. The chain combines TRBV15 with TRBJ1-5, with D possibly TRBD1 on 5 matching bases. This CDR3 has 12 amino acids. Trimming removed 6 bases from V and 5 bases from J, with 8 bases in between. Germline loops: CDR1 LNHNV, CDR2 YYDKDF (reference sequence). The CDR3 spells CATRQDDQPQHF. Written as DNA, the CDR3 is TGTGCCACCAGACAGGACGATCAGCCCCAGCATTTT.

This rearrangement joins TRBV11-2 to TRBJ2-5; TRBD2 agrees at 10 bases. V was pared by 0 bases and J by 0 bases, with 7 bases of the junction left unmatched. Germline V gene sequence: CDR1 SGHAT, CDR2 FQNNGV. This CDR3 has 18 residues. The CDR3 sequence is CASSLELAGSGYQETQYF. In DNA form, the CDR3 reads TGTGCCAGCAGCTTAGAACTAGCGGGATCTGGGTACCAAGAGACCCAGTACTTC.

This chain connects TRBV7-3 to TRBJ2-1; D unresolved. The CDR3 consists of 14 residues. Trimming took off 0 bases at V and 5 bases at J, with 8 bases between the two ends. CDR1 and CDR2 from the germline V gene are SGHTA and FQGTGA. CDR3 nucleotide sequence: TGTGCCAGCAGCTTAACTAGCACCCACAATGAGCAGTTCTTC. Its protein product is CASSLTSTHNEQFF.

The chain carries TRBV7-9 and TRBJ2-1; no definite D call. The germline CDR1 and CDR2 sequences are SEHNR and FQNEAQ (reference sequence). V lost 5 bases and J lost 0, with 14 bases in between. The CDR3 spans 16 residues. This CDR3 reads CASSTSRPSSYNEQFF. CDR3 DNA sequence: TGTGCCAGCAGCACATCGCGGCCGAGCTCCTACAATGAGCAGTTCTTC.

V gene TRBV5-1 combines with J gene TRBJ2-3; 12 bases map to TRBD2. V lost 4 bases, J lost 2 bases, and 5 bases stayed unmatched. This CDR3 is built from 16 residues. Germline V gene lookup returns CDR1 SGHRS and CDR2 YFSETQ. The CDR3 spells CASSDGLAGPTDTQYF. The CDR3 coding sequence is TGCGCCAGCAGCGACGGACTAGCGGGGCCCACAGATACGCAGTATTTT.

The chain couples TRBV25-1 to TRBJ1-4; 9 bases agree with TRBD1. The CDR3 covers 15 residues. J gave up 8 bases and V 3 bases, and 7 bases lay outside the gene matches. Germline V CDR1 and CDR2: MGHDK, SYGVNS. CDR3: CASSDADRGWEKLFF. The DNA of the CDR3 is TGTGCCAGCAGTGACGCGGACAGGGGATGGGAAAAACTGTTTTTT.

The rearrangement joins TRBV4-1 to TRBJ1-4, with D perhaps TRBD1 (5 bases). Germline V lookup: CDR1 MGHRA, CDR2 YSYEKL. Trimming shortened V by 0 bases and J by 2 bases, and 7 bases separated the two germline ends. This CDR3 has 15 residues. CDR3 nucleotides: TGCGCCAGCAGCCAAGACAGGGTTACTAATGAAAAACTGTTTTTT. It codes for CASSQDRVTNEKLFF.

The chain is built from TRBV7-2 and TRBJ2-7, with a weak D call TRBD2 (7 bases). The V end lost 4 bases, the J end lost 5 bases, and 12 bases lay between the germline ends. Germline-derived CDR1 and CDR2 are SGHTA and FQGNSA. The CDR3 consists of 13 residues. The CDR3 loop is CASSSGGHNEQYF. For the CDR3, the DNA is TGTGCCAGCAGCTCCGGGGGGCATAACGAGCAGTACTTC. The whole variable domain, remainder taken from reference TRBV7-2 and TRBJ2-7, is GAGVSQSPSNKVTEKGKDVELRCDPISGHTALYWYRQSLGQGLEFLIYFQGNSAPDKSGLPSDRFSAERTGGSVSTLTIQRTQQEDSAVYLCASSSGGHNEQYFGPGTRLTVT.

V and J are TRBV7-2 and TRBJ2-1; 9 bases agree with TRBD2. From germline, CDR1 is SGHTA and CDR2 FQGNSA. V shed 5 bases, J shed 4 bases, and the junction held 3 bases outside the gene matches. This CDR3 spans 14 amino acids. CDR3: CASSGTSGYNEQFF. CDR3 DNA sequence: TGTGCCAGCAGCGGTACTAGCGGGTACAATGAGCAGTTCTTC.

The rearrangement joins TRBV7-2 to TRBJ2-6; tentatively, D is TRBD2 (5 bases). Looked up from germline, CDR1 is SGHTA and CDR2 is FQGNSA. The CDR3 contains 17 residues. The germline V and J ends were trimmed by 4 bases and 0 bases, with 13 bases remaining between them. CDR3 DNA sequence: TGTGCCAGCAGCTCGGCGGGCGCCCGCTCTGGGGCCAACGTCCTGACTTTC. Translated, it gives CASSSAGARSGANVLTF.

The chain carries TRBV19 and TRBJ1-1; D unclear. The CDR3 has 12 residues. V lost 8 bases and J lost 1, with 8 bases in between. Germline V CDR1 and CDR2: LNHDA, SQIVND (reference sequence). DNA for the CDR3: TGTGCCAGTTCGTACGGGAACACTGAAGCTTTCTTT. Protein product: CASSYGNTEAFF. The variable domain in full, completed from reference TRBV19 and TRBJ1-1, reads DGGITQSPKYLFRKEGQNVTLSCEQNLNHDAMYWYRQDPGQGLRLIYYSQIVNDFQKGDIAEGYSVSREKKESFPLTVTSAQKNPTAFYLCASSYGNTEAFFGQGTRLTVV.

This clone was seen only a few times. The rearrangement joins TRBV6-5 to TRBJ1-1; D unclear. CDR3 size: 11 residues. Trimming removed 8 bases from V and 5 bases from J, with 9 bases in between. The germline V gene encodes CDR1 MNHEY and CDR2 SVGAGI. CDR3 in DNA: TGTGCCAGCCAGAGGATGACTGAAGCTTTCTTT. This translates into CASQRMTEAFF.

The chain recombines TRBV9 with TRBJ2-3, with D possibly matching TRBD2 (5 bases). Trimming stripped 3 bases from V and 1 base from J, with 24 bases between. The CDR3 runs 19 residues. Germline CDR1 is SGDLS and CDR2 is YYNGEE. The CDR3 DNA reads as TGTGCCAGCAGCGCCCCAACTTGGGCCAGCGGAGCTGGCACAGATACGCAGTATTTT. It specifies CASSAPTWASGAGTDTQYF.